The rows below give T cell receptor beta chains drawn from one sample of a study of Ad26.COV2.S vaccination and SARS-CoV-2 variants. TCRdb's copy holds only in-frame clones and misses some; the assay was immunoSEQ multiplex PCR. Here the sample spans about 420,000 clones, around 87% being singletons. Sequencing used peripheral blood, obtained in a trial of Ad26.COV2.S vaccine versus placebo. These receptors were obtained from a person between 18 and 59 years old who received the Ad26.COV2.S COVID-19 vaccine or a placebo. Each CDR3 is given with its conserved first and last residue. Where a row states a size, it is once, few, many or the class of an expanded clone; other rows omit it.

CDR3 protein	clone size	J gene	V gene
CASSGLVGGAFF	NA	TRBJ1-1	TRBV28
CASSPRRSSGNTIYF	NA	TRBJ1-3	TRBV4-1
CASSLEQASGPYEQYF	NA	TRBJ2-7	TRBV5-4
CASSYRTRVSNQPQHF	NA	TRBJ1-5	TRBV19
CASSQEWTGQPQHF	NA	TRBJ1-5	TRBV4-2
CASSQKPTGYNEQFF	NA	TRBJ2-1	TRBV6-5
CASSPRAGYLYEQYF	NA	TRBJ2-7	TRBV11-3
CASSLEGANVLTF	NA	TRBJ2-6	TRBV5-4
CASSVGSSGVYEQYF	NA	TRBJ2-7	TRBV9
CASSPRSGQGRDIQYF	NA	TRBJ2-4	TRBV28
CASSHGVTSGGANEQFF	NA	TRBJ2-1	TRBV4-3
CASSPQGAPYNSPLHF	few	TRBJ1-6	TRBV7-3
CASSLEEGSEAFF	NA	TRBJ1-1	TRBV7-2
CASSYRGLAGGPSSYNEQFF	NA	TRBJ2-1	TRBV6-2/TRBV6-3
CASSQDPPGTVNTGELFF	NA	TRBJ2-2	TRBV4-3
CASNPSITGYGYTF	NA	TRBJ1-2	TRBV30
CASSDRLHNEQFF	NA	TRBJ2-1	TRBV6-4
CASSPGPEETQYF	NA	TRBJ2-5	TRBV7-3
CAWSRDPPTPRGSSTDTQYF	NA	TRBJ2-3	TRBV30
CASSDYLAGEQFF	NA	TRBJ2-1	TRBV6-4
CASSSGIGGSYNEQFF	few	TRBJ2-1	TRBV6-6
CASSPREDSATNEKLFF	NA	TRBJ1-4	TRBV18
CASSSRTGEETQYF	NA	TRBJ2-5	TRBV13
CASSFGPRGPYGYTF	NA	TRBJ1-2	TRBV5-5
CASSEGAQNQPQHF	NA	TRBJ1-5	TRBV6-5
CASSRPTGGGTDTQYF	NA	TRBJ2-3	TRBV28
CASSSLPGQSYEQYF	NA	TRBJ2-7	TRBV7-2
CASSLSTGGFETQYF	NA	TRBJ2-5	TRBV9
CASSQWPRTAYNEQFF	NA	TRBJ2-1	TRBV23-1
CASSLAFRDQETQYF	NA	TRBJ2-5	TRBV5-1
CASSLAGTGVQETQYF	NA	TRBJ2-5	TRBV5-6
CASSSGTVGYTF	few	TRBJ1-2	TRBV6-6
CATSRRGGASEETQYF	NA	TRBJ2-5	TRBV15
CASSLSPPTPLGNEQFF	NA	TRBJ2-1	TRBV7-2
CASSLALAGRTDTQYF	NA	TRBJ2-3	TRBV5-4
CASSLSRGTGFGSKEQFF	NA	TRBJ2-1	TRBV7-9
CASSFSGDREKLFF	NA	TRBJ1-4	TRBV7-9
CASRRTSGPQETQYF	NA	TRBJ2-5	TRBV7-2
CASSYRAGGGSEQYF	NA	TRBJ2-7	TRBV6-5
CASRIRTGAETQYF	once	TRBJ2-5	TRBV6-5
CASSQGPNQPQHF	NA	TRBJ1-5	TRBV16
CASSRQESISGNTIYF	few	TRBJ1-3	TRBV19
CASSLFGAIAKNIQYF	NA	TRBJ2-4	TRBV28
CASSQGAITDTQYF	NA	TRBJ2-3	TRBV5-4
CASSIGLGSYEQYF	NA	TRBJ2-7	TRBV11-2
CATSRDRGFTDTQYF	NA	TRBJ2-3	TRBV15
CASSLSQARFSTDTQYF	NA	TRBJ2-3	TRBV5-8
CASSQASGDNQPQHF	NA	TRBJ1-5	TRBV3-1/TRBV3-2
CASSPGNTGELFF	NA	TRBJ2-2	TRBV9
CASSALPYEQYF	NA	TRBJ2-7	TRBV7-9